This is a list of T cell receptor beta chains from one sample in a study of T-cell reconstitution after alpha-beta-depleted transplantation in children. TCRdb reprocessed the PCR reads with MiXCR, giving one entry per CDR3 protein. Here the sample spans 250,000 to 300,000 distinct CDR3 sequences, about 9.4% being singletons. Source: PBMCs, taken before TCRalphabeta/CD19-depleted stem cell transplant. These TCRs come from a boy younger than two with acute myeloid leukemia, due to receive a stem cell transplant. Each CDR3 is given without its conserved first and last residue.

CDR3: ASSLTGAQEQY
V: TRBV28

CDR3: AWSAGGQETQY
V: TRBV30

CDR3: ASSSMNTEAF
V: TRBV5-1

CDR3: AISESLQPNYEQY
V: TRBV10-3

CDR3: ASSFRAYNEQF
V: TRBV7-9

CDR3: SVDYRNTGELF
V: TRBV29-1

CDR3: SVEGTAGTDTQY
V: TRBV29-1

CDR3: ATSDNGQGAGELF
V: TRBV24-1

CDR3: ASKIAGNNEQF
V: TRBV6-2/TRBV6-3

CDR3: ASSPRDTLPTYEQY
V: TRBV18

CDR3: ASSYSSGSRNSPLH
V: TRBV6-5

CDR3: SARDRGLGTGELF
V: TRBV20-1

CDR3: ASRAGSYEQY
V: TRBV11-2

CDR3: ASRGSSGSETQY
V: TRBV19

CDR3: ASRREGEQF
V: TRBV2

CDR3: ASSQENAYGYT
V: TRBV4-1

CDR3: ASSGQGKGEKLF
V: TRBV7-9

CDR3: ASSSRDTEAF
V: TRBV7-6

CDR3: ASSVGRTTEAF
V: TRBV9

CDR3: ASSSTGTSTDTQY
V: TRBV7-2

CDR3: ASGFLSSGANVLT
V: TRBV27

CDR3: ASSLVNNQPQH
V: TRBV7-6

CDR3: SASPGLAGGKDYEQY
V: TRBV20-1

CDR3: ANHPGGYTGELF
V: TRBV7-9

CDR3: ASSALNTEAF
V: TRBV6-5

CDR3: ASSRGRETQY
V: TRBV5-1

CDR3: ASSLRQSSYNEQF
V: TRBV5-1

CDR3: ASSLTGTGARETQY
V: TRBV7-2

CDR3: ASTLGQFTYNEQF
V: TRBV5-6

CDR3: SARHLGRVRGETQY
V: TRBV20-1

CDR3: SARDLMGYEQY
V: TRBV20-1

CDR3: ASSFWTGLAYNEQF
V: TRBV7-2

CDR3: ASSAPGAGETQY
V: TRBV5-1

CDR3: ASSPVTGLGEKLF
V: TRBV18

CDR3: ASSLEAGSYEQY
V: TRBV5-6

CDR3: ASSPTGVGNQPQH
V: TRBV7-2

CDR3: ASSLWSAGYNEKLF
V: TRBV28

CDR3: ASSLEKVSGTDTQY
V: TRBV7-3

CDR3: GGWREGAEQF
V: TRBV29-1

CDR3: AIRDSLLNTQY
V: TRBV10-3

CDR3: ASSSQRGMAVSYEQY
V: TRBV13

CDR3: ASSAGGNRVRQPQH
V: TRBV9

CDR3: ASSPRDKTYEQY
V: TRBV28

CDR3: ASSQQRRTDTQY
V: TRBV3-1

CDR3: ASSLVRGPTDTQY
V: TRBV5-1

CDR3: ASRQQTNYGYT
V: TRBV6-6